Listed here are 14 T cell receptor beta chains from one sample, sequenced in a study of blood T cell repertoires in COVID-19. The protocol was immunoSEQ multiplex PCR, while the TCRdb copy is restricted to in-frame clones and leaves out a portion. The profile shows just under 75,000 clones, 80% to 85% of them singletons. Sequencing was carried out using peripheral blood. The receptors here all came from an elderly man with active or convalescent COVID-19.

The genes are TRBV5-6 and TRBJ1-2; 8 bases agree with TRBD1. The CDR3 covers 15 residues. V shed 4 bases, J shed 2 bases, and the junction held 7 bases outside the gene matches. Germline lookup yields CDR1 SGHDT and CDR2 YYEEEE. As DNA, the CDR3 is TGTGCCAGCAGCATGAGGACAGGGACAAACTATGGCTACACCTTC. Its translation is CASSMRTGTNYGYTF.

The rearrangement links TRBV6-5 to TRBJ1-2; D gene ambiguous. Per germline, CDR1 MNHEY and CDR2 SVGAGI. This CDR3 region has 16 residues. The V end lost 0 bases, the J end lost 6 bases, and 17 bases lay between the germline ends. The CDR3 sequence is CASSYSGAAYFHGYTF. The CDR3 nucleotides read TGTGCCAGCAGTTACTCGGGAGCAGCGTACTTCCATGGCTACACCTTC.

The chain couples TRBV4-2 to TRBJ1-3, with D unclear. The CDR3 is 15 residues long. Trimming stripped 4 bases from V and 4 bases from J, with 14 bases between. In germline, CDR1 is LGHNA, CDR2 YNFKEQ. The CDR3 nucleotides read TGTGCCAGCAGCCCGGCGGAATGGGTCGGAAACACCATATATTTT. Its protein is CASSPAEWVGNTIYF.

The rearrangement joins TRBV7-9 to TRBJ1-2; a weak D match, TRBD1 (6 bases). Germline V CDR1 and CDR2: SEHNR, FQNEAQ (reference sequence). This CDR3 comprises 17 residues. V was clipped by 1 base and J by 5 bases, with 20 bases between them. The CDR3 sequence is CASSLGPAGGAYYGYTF. The CDR3, as DNA: TGTGCCAGCAGCTTAGGACCGGCGGGGGGCGCTTATTATGGCTACACCTTC.

The chain joins TRBV10-3 to TRBJ1-1, with no clear D. Germline CDR1 and CDR2: ENHRY and SYGVKD. This CDR3 is 16 amino acids long. Trimming left V 8 bases short and J 1 base short, with 20 bases between. For the CDR3, the DNA is TGTGCCATCCAACCGTCCCGTGGGCCCACGAACACTGAAGCTTTCTTT. Its translation: CAIQPSRGPTNTEAFF.

This sequence joins TRBV5-5 and TRBJ2-7; D is possibly TRBD2 (6 bases). The V end was cut by 6 bases, the J end by 4 bases, with 23 bases between. CDR3 length equals 16 residues. Germline V lookup: CDR1 SGHKS, CDR2 YYEKEE (reference sequence). As DNA, the CDR3 is TGTGCCAGCACCACGGGAGCCACGAGCCTTACATACGAGCAGTACTTC. It specifies CASTTGATSLTYEQYF.

The chain employs TRBV11-3 and TRBJ1-5; 12 nucleotides align to TRBD1. Germline V gene sequence: CDR1 SGHNT, CDR2 YENEEA. Trimming took 1 base from V and 1 from J; bases not matched to a gene: 5. This CDR3 spans 18 amino acids. The CDR3 loop is CASSLVGTGGLSNQPQHF. The CDR3 nucleotides are TGTGCCAGCAGCTTAGTAGGGACAGGGGGCCTAAGCAATCAGCCCCAGCATTTT.

The chain carries TRBV29-1 and TRBJ2-7; D gene ambiguous. This CDR3 contains 13 residues. V lost 1 base to trimming and J lost 2 bases, with 9 bases between them. Germline V lookup: CDR1 SQVTM, CDR2 ANQGSEA. CDR3: CSVEVSQTYEQYF. Here the CDR3 DNA reads TGCAGCGTTGAAGTCAGTCAAACCTACGAGCAGTACTTC.

The chain recombines TRBV28 with TRBJ1-2; D perhaps matches TRBD1 (5 bases). Looked up from germline, CDR1 is MDHEN and CDR2 is SYDVKM. Trimming took off 5 bases at V and 6 bases at J, with 16 bases between the two ends. This CDR3 spans 14 amino acids. Here the CDR3 reads CASSPARGGDGYTF. The DNA for the CDR3 is TGTGCCAGCAGTCCCGCGAGGGGAGGAGATGGCTACACCTTC.

A single count supports this clone. The V call is TRBV15, the J call TRBJ2-3; D perhaps matches TRBD1 (5 bases). Germline V lookup: CDR1 LNHNV, CDR2 YYDKDF (reference sequence). There are 16 residues in the CDR3. V was pared by 5 bases and J by 0 bases, with 15 bases between. The CDR3 DNA sequence: TGTGCCACCAGCCCTCGCTGGGGCCCAAGCACAGATACGCAGTATTTT. As protein: CATSPRWGPSTDTQYF.

This rearrangement joins TRBV4-1 to TRBJ2-1; 9 nucleotides agree with TRBD2. Per the germline V gene, CDR1 is MGHRA and CDR2 is YSYEKL. The J segment lost 7 bases and the V segment lost 0 bases, leaving 7 bases of the junction unmatched. CDR3 length: 16 residues. The CDR3 loop is CASSQDGSGRKNEQFF. The DNA for the CDR3 is TGCGCCAGCAGCCAAGATGGTAGCGGGAGAAAAAATGAGCAGTTCTTC.

V and J are TRBV7-2 and TRBJ2-1; 8 bases align to TRBD2. This CDR3 region has 14 residues. In germline, CDR1 is SGHTA, CDR2 FQGNSA. The junction had 8 bases not matched to a gene; V was cut back by 6 bases and J by 7 bases. This chain's CDR3 is CASSPGLGHNEQFF. In nucleotides, the CDR3 is TGTGCCAGCAGTCCGGGACTAGGCCATAATGAGCAGTTCTTC.

The rearrangement links TRBV7-9 to TRBJ1-5; TRBD1 aligns across 9 bases. This CDR3 is 14 amino acids long. J was trimmed by 7 bases and V by 5 bases; bases with no gene match: 6. The germline CDR1 and CDR2 sequences are SEHNR and FQNEAQ (reference sequence). Here the CDR3 reads CASSQGQGNQPQHF. CDR3 DNA sequence: TGTGCCAGCAGCCAGGGACAGGGTAACCAGCCCCAGCATTTT.

The V call is TRBV18, the J call TRBJ2-2; TRBD1 agrees at 7 bases. This CDR3 comprises 15 residues. CDR1 is KGHSH and CDR2 is LQKENI in the germline V gene. Trimming removed 5 bases from V and 5 bases from J; junction bases left unmatched: 8. The CDR3, as DNA: TGTGCCAGCTCAGCCGACAGGGCCGGGACCGGGGAGCTGTTTTTT. Its protein product is CASSADRAGTGELFF.